This T cell receptor beta chain was found in a study of blood T cell repertoires in COVID-19 (dated by TCRdb to 2019 to 2021). About the full investigation: Collaborator samples came from the United States, Italy and Spain and covered acute and convalescent phases of COVID-19. The prospective study material was composed of cDNA or gDNA derived from T cells, B-cell-depleted T cells, or PBMCs. Deeply sampled blood TCRbeta repertoires from subjects exposed to, actively infected with, or recovered from COVID-19 were included in the dataset. The repertoires were released in a freely available public database intended as a resource for research on the immune response to SARS-CoV-2. The samples were drawn from the first 160 participants of the ongoing ImmuneRACE study and from 1,254 subjects provided by 6 global collaborators. A de-identified subject ID, COVID-19 status, age in years and sex were almost always included in the sample metadata. Where available, HLA class I and class II types were obtained from metadata supplied by the sample provider rather than from assay-based typing.

The immunoSEQ Assay, a bias-controlled multiplex PCR, was used to amplify TCRbeta CDR3 regions from genomic DNA. Regarding the original processing steps: Nucleated cell counts per sample were estimated from amplification of reference gene primers within the assay. Sequence reads were collapsed and filtered to measure the absolute abundance of every unique TCRbeta CDR3 rearrangement. Productive Simpson clonality was computed per sample as the square root of Simpson's diversity index over productive rearrangements. Here the immuneACCESS table is served through TCRdb, limited to in-frame sequences with V and J called. Missing clones are a known gap in these copies; in checked studies unresolved V genes cover under half, and the rest lacks a known reason. V and J calls and clone size are copied from that table; D and trimming were computed from the DNA. The sample table records 120,000 or so clones; approximately 88% of these occur just once. The ten largest account for approximately 8% of the sample.

General findings and caveats noted by the study authors: The quantity of clinical and demographic metadata differed by source and by participant and was supplied without curation.

Collaborating institutions collected whole blood in K2EDTA tubes following their own protocols. For TCRbeta analysis, collaborators shipped samples as frozen whole blood, isolated PBMCs, or DNA extracted from either of those sample types. Worth noting for this clone: The antigen this receptor binds is unknown. The sample holds no much larger clone one base away, and base qualities are not on file.

Sequenced input: peripheral blood. The receptor comes from a man aged 50 or older with acute or convalescent COVID-19.

The DNA is TGTGCCAGCAGCTTACGGACAGGGCTTACTGAAGCTTTCTTT. This codes for CASSLRTGLTEAFF. Recombination linked TRBV7-8 to TRBJ1-1; the central 8 bases match TRBD1. The junction shows trimming of 2 bases on V and 5 bases on J, and the gene matches do not reach 4 bases of it. CDR3 length: 14 amino acids, cysteine to phenylalanine. Just the 42-base CDR3 DNA is kept, in frame starting at base 1. The germline V gene encodes CDR1 SGHVS and CDR2 FQNEAQ. Extended through the reference TRBV7-8 and TRBJ1-1 proteins, this CDR3 yields the full variable domain: GAGVSQSPRYKVAKRGQDVALRCDPISGHVSLFWYQQALGQGPEFLTYFQNEAQLDKSGLPSDRFFAERPEGSVSTLKIQRTQQEDSAVYLCASSLRTGLTEAFFGQGTRLTVV.